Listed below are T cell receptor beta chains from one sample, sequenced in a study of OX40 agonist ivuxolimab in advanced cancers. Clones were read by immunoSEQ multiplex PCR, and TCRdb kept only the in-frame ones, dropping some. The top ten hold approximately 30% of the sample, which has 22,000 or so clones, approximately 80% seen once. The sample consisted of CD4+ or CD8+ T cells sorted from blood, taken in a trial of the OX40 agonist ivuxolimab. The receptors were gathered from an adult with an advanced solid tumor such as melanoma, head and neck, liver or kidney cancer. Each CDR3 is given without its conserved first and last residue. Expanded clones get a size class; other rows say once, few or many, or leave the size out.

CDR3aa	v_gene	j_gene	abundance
ASSDGTSGRLSREQY	TRBV7-6	TRBJ2-5	once
ASSLDSGGTDTQY	TRBV7-3	TRBJ2-3	few
ASSSAWGKSYNEQF	TRBV11-1	TRBJ2-1	once
ASSLVGNYQPQH	TRBV7-9	TRBJ1-5	-
ASSDGREAF	TRBV6-5	TRBJ1-1	-
ASSHKGIGYGYT	TRBV25-1	TRBJ1-2	-
ASSPDSTGLNSPLH	TRBV18	TRBJ1-6	-
ASSYVNTEAF	TRBV2	TRBJ1-1	-
ASRFGTGQTQY	TRBV5-6	TRBJ2-5	-
ASSLTAGARTDTQY	TRBV7-3	TRBJ2-3	-
ASSSQDRANTEAF	TRBV7-9	TRBJ1-1	-
AISESGGSTEAF	TRBV10-3	TRBJ1-1	-
ASQSQGGEQF	TRBV27	TRBJ2-1	-
ASSPHDRFYEQY	TRBV19	TRBJ2-7	-
ASSSWTSGGTGELF	TRBV5-1	TRBJ2-2	medium-sized
ASGLVVAGDYEQF	TRBV12-5	TRBJ2-1	-
ASSSGTDVTYEQY	TRBV13	-	-
ASRGRMGTDTQY	TRBV5-1	TRBJ2-3	-
ASSQDRVERNQPQH	TRBV23-1	TRBJ1-5	-
ASSLNRLSYEQY	TRBV11-2	TRBJ2-7	-
ASSLGLAGNTGELF	TRBV5-4	TRBJ2-2	-
ASNGRPVETQY	TRBV2	TRBJ2-5	few
ASSLYSGRDGDTQY	TRBV27	TRBJ2-3	few
ASSQQGSGANVLT	TRBV13	TRBJ2-6	once
ASSLGGPQETQY	TRBV13	TRBJ2-5	-
SVEVQGYGTIY	TRBV29-1	TRBJ1-3	-
ASSYRAGGGQPQH	TRBV6-5	TRBJ1-5	-
ASSLQGAYEQY	TRBV6-1	TRBJ2-7	-
ASSRTGNQPQH	TRBV25-1	TRBJ1-5	few
ATSKEATGELF	TRBV15	TRBJ2-2	-
ASSLANRDRTEAF	TRBV7-9	TRBJ1-1	-
ASSWTPSGELF	TRBV16	TRBJ2-2	-
ASSSPSPNHGYT	TRBV28	TRBJ1-2	-
ASSEGAEHLYEQY	TRBV9	TRBJ2-7	-
ASSPGGRVQETQY	TRBV27	TRBJ2-5	once
ASSSQISGNTIY	TRBV2	TRBJ1-3	-
ASSPRYGYT	TRBV6-5	TRBJ1-2	once
SVDRSWIYNEQF	TRBV29-1	TRBJ2-1	-
AISESPTTGELF	TRBV10-3	TRBJ2-2	-
ASSFRPPRKWDTGELF	TRBV27	TRBJ2-2	once
ASCEGQGYSPLH	TRBV6-9	TRBJ1-6	-
ASSSPGQGPTEAF	TRBV19	TRBJ1-1	-
ASSGRTGGFTEAF	TRBV5-1	TRBJ1-1	once
ASRVSGRLNTEAF	TRBV28	TRBJ1-1	-
ASSTSSGNTIY	TRBV5-1	TRBJ1-3	-
ASSPPGLAGVEQY	TRBV4-2	TRBJ2-7	-
ASSYSVEGYNEQF	TRBV6-5	TRBJ2-1	-
ASSFGGESNQPQH	TRBV5-6	TRBJ1-5	-
ASSERQGLGWF	TRBV25-1	TRBJ2-1	-
ASRPGQGGSGYT	TRBV28	TRBJ1-2	-
SVEDRGLSEQF	TRBV29-1	TRBJ2-1	-
ASGKRDGTDTQY	TRBV28	TRBJ2-3	-
ATSRDSNRGNYGYT	TRBV15	TRBJ1-2	-
ATSRDRTSYNEQF	TRBV15	TRBJ2-1	-
ASSLGLGETQY	TRBV7-2	TRBJ2-5	once
ASRRDRGVGETQY	TRBV12-2	TRBJ2-5	once
ASRRQGLRETQY	TRBV2	TRBJ2-5	-
ASGQRGGPTDTQY	TRBV9	TRBJ2-3	-
ASNGAGGYEQY	TRBV6-6	TRBJ2-7	-
SVFKTGTGNTEAF	TRBV29-1	TRBJ1-1	-